This T cell receptor (beta chain) was recovered during a study of T cells in Graves' hyperthyroidism and ophthalmopathy. Whole-study findings and limits: Appearing also in blood were most of the thyroid clonotypes expanded above 0.001.

In its sample, this clonotype was seen many times. Antigen: not known. Amplification yielded TCR beta CDR3 regions, with RNA transcripts as the source. The HTBI primer set drove a first-round RT-PCR of the TCR CDR3. TCRdb processed the multiplex PCR reads anew with MiXCR; each CDR3 protein has one entry. The repertoire holds roughly 38,000 distinct CDR3 sequences, less than 50% seen once, with 6.2% in the top ten. Lactation, pregnancy, other autoimmune disease or uncontrolled infection led to exclusion of patients. Cells are PBMCs isolated from approximately 9.2 ml of fresh blood. This CDR3 is built from 15 residues. V shed 6 bases and J shed 7 bases, with 19 bases lying between them. Germline assignment: CDR1 MNHNS and CDR2 SASEGT.

This rearrangement joins TRBV6-1 to TRBJ2-1; the D call may be TRBD1 or TRBD2 (5 bases each). Sequencing was done on a sample of blood. This clonotype was obtained from a woman in her forties or fifties with Graves' hyperthyroidism that later progressed to Graves' ophthalmopathy. The CDR3 bases are TGTGCCAGCAGCCCGAGGGGTCTAGCCCAAAATGAGCAGTTCTTC. It encodes CASSPRGLAQNEQFF.